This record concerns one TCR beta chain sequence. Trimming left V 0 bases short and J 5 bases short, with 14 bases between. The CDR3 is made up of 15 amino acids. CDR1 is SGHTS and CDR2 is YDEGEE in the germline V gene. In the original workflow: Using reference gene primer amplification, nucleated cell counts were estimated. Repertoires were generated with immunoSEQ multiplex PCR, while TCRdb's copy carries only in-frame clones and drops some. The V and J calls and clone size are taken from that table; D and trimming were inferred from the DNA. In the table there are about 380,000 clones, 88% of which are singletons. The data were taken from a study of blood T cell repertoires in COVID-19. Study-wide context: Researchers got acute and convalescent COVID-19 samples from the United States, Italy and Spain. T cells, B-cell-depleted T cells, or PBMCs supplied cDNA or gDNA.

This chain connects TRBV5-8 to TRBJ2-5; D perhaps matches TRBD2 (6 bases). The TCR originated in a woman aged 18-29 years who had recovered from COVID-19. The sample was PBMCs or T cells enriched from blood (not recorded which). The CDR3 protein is CASSLVPPGAETQYF. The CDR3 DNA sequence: TGTGCCAGCAGCTTGGTTCCCCCGGGAGCGGAGACCCAGTACTTC.